Following are 2 T cell receptor beta chains from one sample sequenced in a study of post-analysis software for immune sequencing data. Findings and caveats of the study: Five TRBV segments, including TRBV5-6, TRBV5-1 and TRBV20-1, were more frequent in patients than controls.

Sequencing libraries made from TCR beta cDNA carried unique molecular identifiers. TCRdb reprocessed the PCR reads via MiXCR and lists one record per CDR3 protein. This sample carries under 200,000 distinct CDR3 sequences, over 25% of them seen once, and the ten largest clones take approximately 3%. These receptors' targets are unknown. The sample taken for sequencing was blood. The source is a girl aged 2-17 years with multiple sclerosis.

The V call is TRBV29-1, the J call TRBJ1-1, with TRBD1 as a possible D gene (6 bases). The V gene lost 5 bases and the J gene lost 5 bases, with 15 bases spanning the gap. The germline V gene encodes CDR1 SQVTM and CDR2 ANQGSEA. The CDR3 runs to 13 residues. CDR3 coding DNA: TGCAGCGTTTTTGGGCAGGGGCGGACTGAAGCTTTCTTT. Amino acids: CSVFGQGRTEAFF.

In this sample, this clonotype turned up once. This may be a read error: a much more frequent sequence differs by one nucleotide. This sequence joins TRBV5-6 and TRBJ2-7; D remains ambiguous. Germline CDR1 SGHDT, CDR2 YYEEEE. The length of the CDR3 is 15 residues. V lost 1 base, J lost 4 bases, and 15 bases lay in between. The CDR3 here is CASSLHAAERYEQYF. The CDR3 DNA reads TGTGCCAGCAGCTTGCACGCGGCGGAACGGTACGAGCAGTACTTC.